The source of this T cell receptor beta chain is a study of T cells after yellow fever vaccination. Study context: When fractions had low cell numbers, they were prepared with SMART-Seq v4 Ultra Low Input.

Each CDR3 protein gets one entry after TCRdb re-called the 5' RACE reads with MiXCR. The table shows 200,000 to 300,000 distinct CDR3 sequences, with approximately 6.3% occurring only once. This clonotype has only a few counts. The germline gives CDR1 SGHDT, CDR2 YYEEEE. V was cut by 5 bases and J by 8 bases, with 7 bases left in between. The length of the CDR3 is 11 residues. The sequencing used CD4+ T cells sorted from PBMCs, collected on the day of the yellow fever booster vaccination. The clonotype originates from a man younger than 45 who received the YFV17D yellow fever vaccine. This chain uses TRBV5-6 with TRBJ2-2, with D hard to call. The CDR3 DNA reads TGTGCCAGCAGGAGGCTGGGGGAGCTGTTTTTT. Translation: CASRRLGELFF.